This TCR beta chain emerged from a study of OX40 agonist ivuxolimab in advanced cancers. About the study as a whole: Ivuxolimab was a fully human IgG2 agonistic monoclonal antibody targeting the costimulatory receptor OX40 (CD134). Partial responses were achieved by three dose-escalation patients, of whom one had hepatocellular carcinoma and two had cutaneous melanoma. The paper reports the monotherapy dose-escalation portion (N of about 50 patients) of the phase I ivuxolimab trial. The dose-escalation cohort was over 70% male with a mean age of about 65 years, ranging from roughly 20 to 80. The point of sequencing TCRbeta in the periphery was to test whether ivuxolimab changed TCR sequence diversity and drove clonal T-cell expansion. Of the 52 patients in dose escalation, some 20 had hepatocellular carcinoma, some 15 had melanoma, 9 had renal cell carcinoma and 9 had head and neck cancer. Prior anti-PD-1, anti-PD-L1 or anti-CTLA-4 therapy was permitted, and roughly two fifths of dose-escalation patients had received checkpoint inhibitors. Intravenous ivuxolimab was administered to patients every 2 weeks at six dose levels: 0.01, 0.1, 0.3, 1.5, 3 and 10 mg/kg.

Genomic DNA was extracted from sorted cells for sequencing of the TCRbeta CDR3 region. The immunoSEQ Assay was used to sequence the TCRbeta CDR3 regions. Drawn from immuneACCESS, this table holds only the in-frame rearrangements with V and J called that TCRdb kept. Clones are partly lost; checked studies trace under half to an unresolved V gene and leave the rest unexplained. The sample table contains around 78,000 clones; only one count was recorded for around 87% of them. The ten largest make up 0.2% to 0.3% of the sample. The trial excluded patients who had a history of autoimmune disease or were on systemic immunosuppression. Peripheral blood for TCR sequencing was drawn from every dose cohort at baseline, at cycle 4 day 1 and at cycle 7 day 1. The samples were taken from a phase I, first-in-human, multicenter, open-label dose-escalation trial of ivuxolimab. Adults with locally advanced or metastatic melanoma, renal cell carcinoma, hepatocellular carcinoma or head and neck squamous cell carcinoma were enrolled in the trial. CD4+ and CD8+ T cells were sorted separately from peripheral blood before TCR sequencing.

To note about this clone: Its antigen is unknown. Within one base of it there is no much larger clone, and no base qualities were kept.

V and J lose 0 bases and 0 bases, and a span of 9 bases separates them. The germline V gene supplies CDR1 SGHVS and CDR2 FNYEAQ. Its CDR3 holds 17 amino acids, cysteine through phenylalanine. Only the CDR3 portion is preserved as DNA: 51 bases, with reading frame beginning at the first base. Results and caveats for the whole study, not just this receptor: Low levels of normalized T-cell clonal expansion were also shown by some nonresponding patients. Antigen specificity was not determined for the clonally expanded peripheral T cells. In the 0.1-3.0 mg/kg groups, partial responders were among the patients with the lowest normalized peripheral clonal expansion, particularly in CD8+ T cells. At doses of 0.1 to 3.0 mg/kg, clonal expansion of both CD4+ and CD8+ T cells in blood was seen between baseline and week 6. After ivuxolimab, CD8+ T cells had more expanded clones than CD4+ T cells on average.

The input for sequencing was CD4+ or CD8+ T cells sorted from blood, taken in a trial of the OX40 agonist ivuxolimab. The rearrangement combines TRBV7-6 with TRBJ1-6; the D region possibly corresponds to TRBD1 (6 bases align). This TCR derives from an adult with an advanced solid tumor such as melanoma, head and neck, liver or kidney cancer. The CDR3 reads as follows: CASSLAGGNSYNSPLHF. The nucleotides are TGTGCCAGCAGCTTAGCAGGGGGAAACTCCTATAATTCACCCCTCCACTTT.